Each of the 27 T cell receptor beta chains below was sequenced from the same sample in a study of T-cell memory formation after mild COVID-19. In TCRdb, the 5' RACE reads were re-called with MiXCR into one record per CDR3 protein. The sample carries just over 350,000 distinct CDR3 sequences, around 15% recorded once. The source material was PBMCs or a T cell subset sorted from them (not recorded which). All receptors derive from a young man who had mild COVID-19 (a few samples of this study predate the infection). Cell type and time point are not known.

The rearrangement uses TRBV7-2 and TRBJ2-7; no definite D call. Germline CDR1 and CDR2: SGHTA and FQGNSA. The CDR3 consists of 12 residues. Trimming cost V 5 bases and J 6 bases, with 11 bases left between them. CDR3 sequence reads: CASSPRPGEQYF. The CDR3 coding sequence is TGTGCCAGCAGCCCCCGACCCGGCGAGCAGTACTTC.

J is TRBJ2-2 and V is TRBV11-2; D is ambiguous. CDR3 length equals 12 residues. V was cut by 1 base and J by 7 bases, with 4 bases left in between. Germline V CDR1 and CDR2: SGHAT, FQNNGV. CDR3 DNA: TGTGCCAGCAGCTTAGGAAACGGGGAGCTGTTTTTT. Protein: CASSLGNGELFF.

This clonotype was counted a few times. The chain couples TRBV29-1 to TRBJ2-1; D remains ambiguous. The CDR3 covers 13 residues. The germline CDR1 and CDR2 sequences are SQVTM and ANQGSEA. The ends were cut back, 4 bases at V and 1 base at J, with 8 bases in the middle. CDR3 in amino acids: CSVADPSYNEQFF. The CDR3 DNA reads as TGCAGCGTTGCTGACCCATCCTACAATGAGCAGTTCTTC.

This clonotype occurred many times. The chain recombines TRBV24-1 with TRBJ2-2; no reliable D call. CDR1 is KGHDR and CDR2 is SFDVKD in the germline V gene. V was cut by 2 bases and J by 3 bases, with 12 bases left in between. The CDR3 runs to 16 residues. The CDR3 reads CATSDWTGWDTGELFF. Written as DNA, the CDR3 is TGTGCCACCAGTGATTGGACCGGTTGGGACACCGGGGAGCTGTTTTTT.

This clonotype was observed a few times. The chain has TRBV7-2 and TRBJ2-3; TRBD2 matches 7 bases. Germline CDR1 SGHTA, CDR2 FQGNSA. J lost 6 bases, V lost 5 bases, and 11 bases had no gene match. This CDR3 comprises 15 residues. The CDR3 nucleotides read TGTGCCAGCAGCCCCCTTGGCGGGAGTGGGGATACGCAGTATTTT. Residues: CASSPLGGSGDTQYF.

This clonotype was seen a few times. The chain couples TRBV4-1 to TRBJ2-3; 9 nucleotides agree with TRBD2. V lost 3 bases and J lost 3; bases outside the gene matches: 16. Germline lookup yields CDR1 MGHRA and CDR2 YSYEKL. This CDR3 comprises 19 residues. CDR3 coding DNA: TGCGCCAGCAGCCACTTAAGAGACCCAAAGCGGGGGGAAACAGATACGCAGTATTTT. Protein sequence: CASSHLRDPKRGETDTQYF.

This clonotype was picked up many times. As DNA, the CDR3 is TGCGCCAGCAGCTCCGGGACTTTCAGCTCCTACAATGAGCAGTTCTTC. Encoded protein: CASSSGTFSSYNEQFF. This chain uses TRBV5-1 with TRBJ2-1; TRBD2 might be the D (6 bases). Germline loops: CDR1 SGHRS, CDR2 YFSETQ. The CDR3 length is 16 residues. V lost 3 bases, J lost 0 bases, and 13 bases lay in between.

In this sample, this clonotype turned up a few times. The V gene is TRBV20-1, the J gene TRBJ2-2, with 7 bases aligning to TRBD2. V lost 1 base to trimming and J lost 3 bases; unmatched junction nucleotides: 5. CDR1 and CDR2 from the germline V gene are DFQATT and SNEGSKA (reference sequence). This CDR3 spans 15 amino acids. The CDR3 nucleotides read TGCAGTGCTAGAGGGAGCGGGGAGTACACCGGGGAGCTGTTTTTT. This codes for CSARGSGEYTGELFF.

By sample share, this clonotype is medium-sized. The chain combines TRBV6-1 with TRBJ1-2; TRBD1 agrees at 8 bases. The CDR3 length is 15 residues. The V segment lost 3 bases and the J segment 0 bases; nucleotides outside the gene matches: 3. Germline V gene data show CDR1 as MNHNS and CDR2 as SASEGT. CDR3 region: CASSETGATNYGYTF. DNA for the CDR3: TGTGCCAGCAGTGAGACAGGGGCAACTAACTATGGCTACACCTTC.

This clonotype has at least ten counts. V and J are TRBV7-9 and TRBJ2-7; TRBD1 agrees at 8 bases. Germline CDR1 SEHNR, CDR2 FQNEAQ (reference sequence). The CDR3 has 13 amino acids. Trimming cost V 6 bases and J 3 bases; bases outside gene matches: 4. CDR3 region: CASRDRASYEQYF. The DNA for the CDR3 is TGTGCCAGCAGGGACAGGGCAAGCTACGAGCAGTACTTC.

The table lists this clonotype with many counts. The chain combines TRBV20-1 with TRBJ1-1, with 8 bases matching TRBD1. Looked up from germline, CDR1 is DFQATT and CDR2 is SNEGSKA (reference sequence). V shed 8 bases and J 1 base; nucleotides not matched to a gene: 6. The CDR3 length is 13 residues. The chain's CDR3 is CSSRQGWNTEAFF. CDR3 bases: TGCAGTTCGCGACAGGGGTGGAACACTGAAGCTTTCTTT.

This clonotype was counted many times. The genes are TRBV11-2 and TRBJ2-7; D tentatively fits TRBD1 or TRBD2 (5 bases each). V lost 7 bases and J 4 bases, leaving 20 bases between the germline ends. This CDR3 is built from 15 residues. Looked up from germline, CDR1 is SGHAT and CDR2 is FQNNGV. The CDR3 reads CASTTGSGQEYEQYV. CDR3 DNA sequence: TGTGCCAGCACCACCGGCTCGGGGCAGGAATACGAGCAGTACGTC.

This clonotype has just a few counts. This chain uses TRBV6-2 or TRBV6-3 with TRBJ2-3; tentatively, D is TRBD1 (6 bases). Germline assignment: CDR1 MNHEY and CDR2 SVGEGT. The CDR3 contains 17 residues. The V end lost 6 bases, the J end lost 4 bases, and 23 bases lay between the germline ends. For the CDR3, the DNA is TGTGCCAGCAGACCTACCTCCCCTGGGGGCACTGCAGATACGCAGTATTTT. Translated, it gives CASRPTSPGGTADTQYF.

The chain combines TRBV20-1 with TRBJ2-3, with 8 bases identical to TRBD2. This CDR3 has 13 amino acids. The V gene end was trimmed by 6 bases and the J gene end by 2 bases; junction bases not matched to a gene: 4. Germline V gene lookup returns CDR1 DFQATT and CDR2 SNEGSKA (reference sequence). CDR3 loop: CSASRGATDTQYF. The CDR3 nucleotides read TGCAGTGCCTCGCGGGGGGCCACAGATACGCAGTATTTT.

The chain uses TRBV7-2 and TRBJ2-3, with 12 bases aligning to TRBD2. CDR3 length: 17 residues. The germline V gene has CDR1 SGHTA and CDR2 FQGNSA. Unmatched junction bases numbered 7, after V lost 5 bases and J lost 1 base. CDR3 protein: CASSPRTSGARTDTQYF. Written as DNA, the CDR3 is TGTGCCAGCAGCCCCCGGACTAGCGGGGCTCGCACAGATACGCAGTATTTT.

This clonotype was seen ten or more times. The V and J genes are TRBV20-1 and TRBJ2-7, with D unclear. The V and J ends lost 3 bases and 3 bases respectively, with 6 bases between them. The CDR3 sequence is 11 residues long. From germline, CDR1 is DFQATT and CDR2 SNEGSKA (reference sequence). The CDR3 DNA sequence: TGCAGTGCTAGGGGCAGCTACGAGCAGTACGTC. Its protein product is CSARGSYEQYV.

CDR3 coding DNA: TGTGCCAGCAGGCGGACTAGCGGGGGGTCGGGTGAGCAGTTCTTC. Translation gives CASRRTSGGSGEQFF. The V and J genes are TRBV6-5 and TRBJ2-1, with 14 bases lining up with TRBD2. V lost 6 bases to trimming and J lost 9 bases; unmatched junction nucleotides: 7. Germline values: CDR1 MNHEY, CDR2 SVGAGI. CDR3 length: 15 amino acids.

In its sample, this clonotype was seen a few times. Since a much larger clone is just one base distant, this may be a read error. The chain employs TRBV5-6 and TRBJ2-3, with 7 nucleotides matching TRBD2. The germline CDR1 and CDR2 sequences are SGHDT and YYEEEE. This CDR3 is built from 14 residues. The ends lost 2 bases at V and 2 bases at J; junction bases unmatched: 2. CDR3 loop: CASSLAGTTDTQYF. The CDR3 region has the DNA TGTGCCAGCAGCTTAGCGGGGACCACAGATACGCAGTATTTT.

This clonotype has only a few counts. This sequence joins TRBV7-4 and TRBJ1-5; possibly TRBD1 for D (5 bases). Germline CDR1 is SGHVT and CDR2 is SQSDAQ. Trimming removed 0 bases at V and 7 bases at J, with 16 bases between. The CDR3 covers 16 residues. Here the CDR3 reads CASSLARRGVFQPQHF. CDR3 DNA: TGTGCCAGCAGCTTAGCCCGTAGGGGCGTCTTCCAGCCCCAGCATTTT.

This clonotype has just a few counts. The V gene is TRBV7-9, the J gene TRBJ2-1; D ambiguous. CDR1 is SEHNR and CDR2 is FQNEAQ in the germline V gene (reference sequence). The CDR3 is 11 residues long. The V and J ends lost 4 bases and 8 bases respectively, with 6 bases between them. Written as DNA, the CDR3 is TGTGCCAGCAGCTCAATCGATGAGCAGTTCTTC. It specifies CASSSIDEQFF.

A word on this clonotype: Given the absence of the conserved phenylalanine or tryptophan at the CDR3 end, a read error is likely. It is unclear where the CDR3 begins or ends on the DNA, so no DNA is shown, and the CDR3 is as TCRdb lists it. V is TRBV15 and J is TRBJ2-1; no DNA check was done on the table's D call, TRBD1. CDR1 is LNHNV and CDR2 is YYDKDF in the germline V gene (reference sequence). The length of the CDR3 is 13 amino acids, counting both ends. CDR3: CATSRNPRDTIVI.

Note on this clonotype: A junction boundary mismatches the germline segment, possibly from a read error. This chain links TRBV6-2 or TRBV6-3 with TRBJ2-4, with D possibly called TRBD1 or TRBD2 (6 bases each). Germline V gene lookup returns CDR1 MNHEY and CDR2 SVGEGT. This CDR3 has 13 residues. Here the CDR3 reads CASRRDTSNPVDF. The CDR3 nucleotides are TGTGCCAGCCGGAGGGACACCTCGAACCCGGTAGACTTC.

This clonotype was seen a handful of times. The chain links TRBV7-2 to TRBJ2-1; the D call may be TRBD1 or TRBD2 (5 bases each). The CDR3 has 13 residues. V lost 1 base and J 9 bases, leaving 10 bases between the germline ends. Germline V lookup: CDR1 SGHTA, CDR2 FQGNSA. CDR3 sequence: CASSLGGLSEQFF. DNA of the CDR3: TGTGCCAGCAGCTTAGGGGGGTTGAGTGAGCAGTTCTTC.

The chain carries TRBV7-9 and TRBJ1-5; maybe TRBD1 (5 bases). Germline lookup yields CDR1 SEHNR and CDR2 FQNEAQ (reference sequence). V gave up 4 bases and J gave up 5 bases, with 12 bases separating them. The CDR3 extends over 14 amino acids. The CDR3 coding sequence is TGTGCCAGCAGCTCCCGGGACGGTGATCAGCCCCAGCATTTT. It encodes CASSSRDGDQPQHF. Looking up the rest from reference TRBV7-9 and TRBJ1-5 gives the full variable domain: DTGVSQNPRHKITKRGQNVTFRCDPISEHNRLYWYRQTLGQGPEFLTYFQNEAQLEKSRLLSDRFSAERPKGSFSTLEIQRTEQGDSAMYLCASSSRDGDQPQHFGDGTRLSIL.

This clonotype was detected only a few times. The gene calls are TRBV7-9 and TRBJ2-6; weak D call: TRBD2 (5 bases). Germline lookup yields CDR1 SEHNR and CDR2 FQNEAQ (reference sequence). The V end lost 1 base, the J end lost 0 bases, and 10 bases lay between the germline ends. This CDR3 spans 17 amino acids. The CDR3 nucleotides read TGTGCCAGCAGCTTAGATTACGGAGGCTCTGGGGCCAACGTCCTGACTTTC. Translation gives CASSLDYGGSGANVLTF.

This clonotype was counted many times. For the CDR3, the DNA is TGTGCCAGCAGCTTAGAGCGGACAGGGACGGGCACTGAAGCTTTCTTT. Protein: CASSLERTGTGTEAFF. V and J are TRBV7-2 and TRBJ1-1; 8 bases are a match to TRBD1. J lost 4 bases, V lost 1 base, and 8 bases had no gene match. There are 16 residues in the CDR3. CDR1 and CDR2 (germline): SGHTA, FQGNSA.

This clonotype was seen ten or more times. This chain uses TRBV9 with TRBJ2-1; D is undetermined. The V gene lost 4 bases and the J gene lost 0 bases, with 5 bases spanning the gap. CDR3 length equals 13 residues. The germline V gene has CDR1 SGDLS and CDR2 YYNGEE. CDR3 residues: CASSPSSYNEQFF. Written as DNA, the CDR3 is TGTGCCAGCAGCCCAAGCTCCTACAATGAGCAGTTCTTC. Variable domain in full (rest from reference TRBV9 and TRBJ2-1): DSGVTQTPKHLITATGQRVTLRCSPRSGDLSVYWYQQSLDQGLQFLIQYYNGEERAKGNILERFSAQQFPDLHSELNLSSLELGDSALYFCASSPSSYNEQFFGPGTRLTVL.